This T cell receptor (beta chain) appears in the sequencing data of a study of T cells after yellow fever vaccination. About the study: Fractions low in cell number were prepared with SMART-Seq v4 Ultra Low Input.

By 5'RACE template switching, TCR cDNA was produced, with a universal primer site and UMIs added in the process. A single record per CDR3 protein comes from TCRdb applying MiXCR to the 5' RACE reads. There are about 250,000 distinct CDR3 sequences in the sample; roughly 3.5% occur only once, and 15% to 20% lies in the top ten. This clonotype was observed at least ten times. Its antigen is as yet unknown. Trimming took 4 bases from V and 6 from J; bases not matched to a gene: 6. CDR3 length: 13 amino acids. Germline CDR1 reads SGHRS; CDR2 reads YFSETQ. General study findings and limits: The study re-detected most primary-vaccination clones after the booster (roughly 95% CD4, approximately 88% CD8). Contamination of FACS-sorted repertoires by abundant clonotypes from the bulk population could occur.

The clonotype was recovered from a young man who received the YFV17D yellow fever vaccine. The chain combines TRBV5-1 with TRBJ2-5; 7 bases match TRBD1. Material: PBMCs, obtained 15 days after the yellow fever booster vaccination. In DNA, the CDR3 is TGCGCCAGCAGCCTGAAGGGGGCCCAGACCCAGTACTTC. Encoded protein: CASSLKGAQTQYF.